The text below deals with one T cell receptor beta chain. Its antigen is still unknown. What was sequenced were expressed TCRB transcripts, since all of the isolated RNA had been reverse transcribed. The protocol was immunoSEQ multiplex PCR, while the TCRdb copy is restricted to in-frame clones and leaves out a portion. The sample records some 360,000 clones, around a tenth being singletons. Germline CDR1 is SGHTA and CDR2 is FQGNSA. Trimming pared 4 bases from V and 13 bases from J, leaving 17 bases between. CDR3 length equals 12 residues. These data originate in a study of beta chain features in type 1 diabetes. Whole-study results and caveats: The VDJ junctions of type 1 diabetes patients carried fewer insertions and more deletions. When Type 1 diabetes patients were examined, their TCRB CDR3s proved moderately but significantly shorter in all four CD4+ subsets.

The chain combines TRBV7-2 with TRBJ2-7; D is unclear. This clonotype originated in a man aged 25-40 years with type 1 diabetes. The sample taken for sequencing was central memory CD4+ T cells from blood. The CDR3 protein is CASSSDGAKRYF. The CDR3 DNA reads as TGTGCCAGCAGCTCGGACGGAGCAAAACGATACTTC.